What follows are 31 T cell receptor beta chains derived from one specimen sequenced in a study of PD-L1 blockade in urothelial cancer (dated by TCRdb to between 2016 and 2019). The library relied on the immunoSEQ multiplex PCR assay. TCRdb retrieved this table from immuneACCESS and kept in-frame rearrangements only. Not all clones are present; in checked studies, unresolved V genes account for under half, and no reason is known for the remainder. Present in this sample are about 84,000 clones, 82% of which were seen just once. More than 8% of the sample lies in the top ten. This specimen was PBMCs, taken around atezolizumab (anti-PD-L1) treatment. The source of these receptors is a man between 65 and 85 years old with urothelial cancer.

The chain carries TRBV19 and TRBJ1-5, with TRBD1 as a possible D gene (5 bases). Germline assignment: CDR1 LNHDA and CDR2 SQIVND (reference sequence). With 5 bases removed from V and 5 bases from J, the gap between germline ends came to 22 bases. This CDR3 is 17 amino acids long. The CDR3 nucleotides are TGTGCCAGTAGTCGCCCGAGACAGCCCTCCGACCATCAGCCCCAGCATTTT. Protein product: CASSRPRQPSDHQPQHF. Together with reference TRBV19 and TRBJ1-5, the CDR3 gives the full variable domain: DGGITQSPKYLFRKEGQNVTLSCEQNLNHDAMYWYRQDPGQGLRLIYYSQIVNDFQKGDIAEGYSVSREKKESFPLTVTSAQKNPTAFYLCASSRPRQPSDHQPQHFGDGTRLSIL.

The CDR3 here is CASSPAGGSGSENIQYF. In DNA, the CDR3 is TGCGCCAGCAGCCCCGCCGGGGGTAGCGGGAGCGAGAACATTCAGTACTTC. The chain links TRBV4-3 to TRBJ2-4; TRBD2 agrees at 9 bases. This CDR3 spans 17 amino acids. J gave up 7 bases and V 4 bases, and 14 bases lay outside the gene matches. Germline V gene data show CDR1 as LGHNA and CDR2 as YSLEER.

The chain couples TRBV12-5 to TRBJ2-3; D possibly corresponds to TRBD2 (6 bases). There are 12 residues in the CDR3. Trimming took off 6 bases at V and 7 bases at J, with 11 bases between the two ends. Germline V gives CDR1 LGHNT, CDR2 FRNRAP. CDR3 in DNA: TGTGCTAGTGGCCGCTGGACTAATACGCAGTATTTT. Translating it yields CASGRWTNTQYF.

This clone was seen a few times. CDR3 DNA sequence: TGCGCCAGCCGGGAGAACGCGAACACCGGGGAGCTGTTTTTT. It specifies CASRENANTGELFF. J is TRBJ2-2 and V is TRBV10-1, with TRBD2 as a possible D gene (6 bases). Germline CDR1 reads WNHNN; CDR2 reads SYGVQD (reference sequence). The CDR3 loop spans 14 amino acids. With 8 bases removed from V and 0 bases from J, the gap between germline ends came to 10 bases.

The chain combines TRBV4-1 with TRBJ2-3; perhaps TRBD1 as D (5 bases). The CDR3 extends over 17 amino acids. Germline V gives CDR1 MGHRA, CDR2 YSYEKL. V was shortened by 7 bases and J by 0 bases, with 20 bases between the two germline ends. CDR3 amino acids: CASTGSGSLSSTDTQYF. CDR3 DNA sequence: TGCGCCAGCACTGGTTCAGGGTCGCTTTCTAGCACAGATACGCAGTATTTT.

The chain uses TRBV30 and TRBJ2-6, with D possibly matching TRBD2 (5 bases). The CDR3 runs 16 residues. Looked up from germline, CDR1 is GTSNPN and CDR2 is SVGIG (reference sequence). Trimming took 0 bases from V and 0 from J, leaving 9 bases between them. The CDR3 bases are TGTGCCTGGAGTGTTGGAGGCCGCTCTGGGGCCAACGTCCTGACTTTC. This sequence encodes CAWSVGGRSGANVLTF.

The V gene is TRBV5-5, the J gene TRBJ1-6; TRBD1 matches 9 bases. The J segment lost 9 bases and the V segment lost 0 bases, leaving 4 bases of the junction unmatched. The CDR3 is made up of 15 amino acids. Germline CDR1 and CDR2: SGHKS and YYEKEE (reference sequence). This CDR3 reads CASSLGDRDSSPLHF. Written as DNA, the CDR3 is TGTGCCAGCAGCTTGGGGGACAGGGATAGTTCACCCCTCCACTTT.

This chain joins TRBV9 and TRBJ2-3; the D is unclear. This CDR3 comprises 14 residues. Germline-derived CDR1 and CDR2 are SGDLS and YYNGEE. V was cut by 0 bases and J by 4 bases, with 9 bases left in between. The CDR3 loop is CASSVVMEPDTQYF. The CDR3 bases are TGTGCCAGCAGCGTAGTGATGGAGCCAGATACGCAGTATTTT.

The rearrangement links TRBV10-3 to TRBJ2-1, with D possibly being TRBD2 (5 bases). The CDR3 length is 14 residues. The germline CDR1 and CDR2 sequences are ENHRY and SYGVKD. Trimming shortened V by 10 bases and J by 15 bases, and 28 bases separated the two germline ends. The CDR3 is CASSPTSRQILWFF. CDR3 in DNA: TGTGCCAGCTCCCCAACTAGTAGACAAATACTATGGTTCTTC.

Here the CDR3 reads CASSEWAVRGQGANYGYTF. CDR3 sequence (DNA): TGTGCCAGCAGTGAATGGGCGGTTCGGGGACAGGGAGCTAACTATGGCTACACCTTC. V and J are TRBV6-1 and TRBJ1-2; TRBD1 matches at 9 bases. Trimming cost V 2 bases and J 0 bases; bases outside gene matches: 13. The CDR3 runs to 19 residues. Germline lookup yields CDR1 MNHNS and CDR2 SASEGT.

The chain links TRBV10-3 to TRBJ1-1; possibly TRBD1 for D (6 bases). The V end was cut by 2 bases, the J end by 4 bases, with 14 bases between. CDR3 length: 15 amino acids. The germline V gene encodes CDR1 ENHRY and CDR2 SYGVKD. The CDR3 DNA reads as TGTGCCATCAGTGAGGACAGGTCTATTGGCACTGAAGCTTTCTTT. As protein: CAISEDRSIGTEAFF.

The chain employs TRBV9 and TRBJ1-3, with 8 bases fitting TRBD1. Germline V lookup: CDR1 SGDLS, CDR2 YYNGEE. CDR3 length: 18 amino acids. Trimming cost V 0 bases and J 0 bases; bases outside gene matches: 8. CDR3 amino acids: CASSVATGATHSGNTIYF. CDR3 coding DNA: TGTGCCAGCAGCGTAGCGACAGGGGCTACCCACTCTGGAAACACCATATATTTT.

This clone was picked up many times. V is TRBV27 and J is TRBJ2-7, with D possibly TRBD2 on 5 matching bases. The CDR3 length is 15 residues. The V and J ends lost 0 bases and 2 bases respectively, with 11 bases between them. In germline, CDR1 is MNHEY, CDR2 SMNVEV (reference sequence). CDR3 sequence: CASSLSSGGTYEQYF. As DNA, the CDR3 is TGTGCCAGCAGTTTATCCAGCGGAGGAACCTACGAGCAGTACTTC.

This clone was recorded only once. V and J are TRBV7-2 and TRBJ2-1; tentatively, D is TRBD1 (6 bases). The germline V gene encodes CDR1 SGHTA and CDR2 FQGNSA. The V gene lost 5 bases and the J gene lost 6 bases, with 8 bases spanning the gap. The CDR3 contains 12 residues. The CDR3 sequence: CASSVRGNEQFF. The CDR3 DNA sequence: TGTGCCAGCAGCGTCAGGGGCAATGAGCAGTTCTTC.

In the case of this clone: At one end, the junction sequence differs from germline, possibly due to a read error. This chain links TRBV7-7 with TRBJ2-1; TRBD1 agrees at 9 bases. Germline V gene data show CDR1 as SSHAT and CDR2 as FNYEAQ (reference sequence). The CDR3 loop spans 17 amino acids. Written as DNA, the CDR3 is TGTGCTAGCAGCTTAGGAGACCCGGGACAGGGCTACAATGAGCAGTTCTTC. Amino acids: CASSLGDPGQGYNEQFF.

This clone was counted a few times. Here the CDR3 reads CASSEIWQGEDGYTF. The CDR3, as DNA: TGTGCCAGCAGTGAAATATGGCAGGGGGAAGATGGCTACACCTTC. The rearrangement joins TRBV25-1 to TRBJ1-2, with TRBD1 matching 7 bases. Germline CDR1 MGHDK, CDR2 SYGVNS. The V and J ends lost 2 bases and 6 bases, in that order; junction bases with no gene match: 9. The CDR3 contains 15 residues.

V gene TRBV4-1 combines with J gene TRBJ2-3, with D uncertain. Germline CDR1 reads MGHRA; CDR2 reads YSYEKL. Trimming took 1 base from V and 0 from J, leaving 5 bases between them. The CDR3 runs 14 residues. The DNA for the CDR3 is TGCGCCAGCAGCCAAGCTCCCAGCACAGATACGCAGTATTTT. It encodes CASSQAPSTDTQYF.

This CDR3 is CASSHPWGGTSGANVLTF. CDR3 nucleotide sequence: TGCGCCAGCAGCCACCCCTGGGGGGGAACCTCTGGGGCCAACGTCCTGACTTTC. The rearrangement uses TRBV4-1 and TRBJ2-6, with 7 bases identical to TRBD2. In germline, CDR1 is MGHRA, CDR2 YSYEKL. The junction had 8 bases not matched to a gene; V was cut back by 3 bases and J by 0 bases. The CDR3 totals 18 residues.

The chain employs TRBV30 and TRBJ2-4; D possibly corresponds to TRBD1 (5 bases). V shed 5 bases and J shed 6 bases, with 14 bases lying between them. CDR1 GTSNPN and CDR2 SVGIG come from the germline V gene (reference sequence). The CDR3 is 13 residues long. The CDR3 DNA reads TGTGCCTGGTCACGATCGCAGGGAAACATTCAGTACTTC. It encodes CAWSRSQGNIQYF. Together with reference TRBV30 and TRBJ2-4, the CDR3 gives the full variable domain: SQTIHQWPATLVQPVGSPLSLECTVEGTSNPNLYWYRQAAGRGLQLLFYSVGIGQISSEVPQNLSASRPQDRQFILSSKKLLLSDSGFYLCAWSRSQGNIQYFGAGTRLSVL.

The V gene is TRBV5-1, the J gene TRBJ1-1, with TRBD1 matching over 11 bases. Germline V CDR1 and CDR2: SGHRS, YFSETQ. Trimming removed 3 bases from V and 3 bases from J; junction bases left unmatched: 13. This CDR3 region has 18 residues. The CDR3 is CASSYRTGGADGDTEAFF. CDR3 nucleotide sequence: TGCGCCAGCAGCTACCGGACAGGGGGCGCGGATGGAGACACTGAAGCTTTCTTT.

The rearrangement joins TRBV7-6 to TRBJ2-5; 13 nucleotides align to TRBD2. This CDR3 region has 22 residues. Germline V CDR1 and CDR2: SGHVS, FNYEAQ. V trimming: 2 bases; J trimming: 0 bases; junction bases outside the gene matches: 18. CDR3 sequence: CASSLMWRGGLAGETYQETQYF. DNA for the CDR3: TGTGCCAGCAGCTTAATGTGGAGGGGAGGACTAGCGGGGGAAACGTACCAAGAGACCCAGTACTTC.

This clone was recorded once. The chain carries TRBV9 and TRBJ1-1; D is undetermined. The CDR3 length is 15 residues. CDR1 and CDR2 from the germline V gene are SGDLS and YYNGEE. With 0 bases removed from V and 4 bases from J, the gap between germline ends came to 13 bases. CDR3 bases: TGTGCCAGCAGCGTAGCTGAGGGAATTAGCACTGAAGCTTTCTTT. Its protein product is CASSVAEGISTEAFF.

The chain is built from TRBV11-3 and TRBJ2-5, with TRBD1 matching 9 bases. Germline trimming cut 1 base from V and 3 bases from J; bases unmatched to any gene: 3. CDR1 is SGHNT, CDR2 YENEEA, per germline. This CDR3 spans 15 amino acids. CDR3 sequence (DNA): TGTGCCAGCAGCTTAGGGGGACAGGGAGAAGAGACCCAGTACTTC. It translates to CASSLGGQGEETQYF.

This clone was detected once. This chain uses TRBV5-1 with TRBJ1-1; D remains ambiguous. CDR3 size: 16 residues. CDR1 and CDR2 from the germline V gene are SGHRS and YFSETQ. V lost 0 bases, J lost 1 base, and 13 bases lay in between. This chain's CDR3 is CASSLVLVASNTEAFF. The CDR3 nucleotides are TGCGCCAGCAGCTTGGTCCTCGTAGCCTCGAACACTGAAGCTTTCTTT.

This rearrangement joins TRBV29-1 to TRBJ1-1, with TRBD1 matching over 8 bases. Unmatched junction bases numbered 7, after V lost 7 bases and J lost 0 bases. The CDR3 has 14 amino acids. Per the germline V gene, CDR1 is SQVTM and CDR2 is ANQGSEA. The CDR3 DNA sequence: TGCAGCGGGATCCGGGACAGGATGAACACTGAAGCTTTCTTT. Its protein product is CSGIRDRMNTEAFF.

CDR3 sequence (DNA): TGTGCCAGCAGCTTAGCGGGGGGGCGTTCCGGGCAGTATTTT. Translation gives CASSLAGGRSGQYF. The rearrangement uses TRBV13 and TRBJ2-3; TRBD2 matches 8 bases. Germline CDR1 reads PRHDT; CDR2 reads FYEKMQ (reference sequence). V lost 1 base to trimming and J lost 11 bases; unmatched junction nucleotides: 8. The CDR3 loop spans 14 amino acids.

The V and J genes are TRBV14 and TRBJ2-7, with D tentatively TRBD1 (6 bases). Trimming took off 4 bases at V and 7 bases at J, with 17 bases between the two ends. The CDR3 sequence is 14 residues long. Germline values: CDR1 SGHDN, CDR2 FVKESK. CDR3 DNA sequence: TGTGCCAGCAGCCGAACAGGGTTGAGTGGGGAGCAGTACTTC. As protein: CASSRTGLSGEQYF.

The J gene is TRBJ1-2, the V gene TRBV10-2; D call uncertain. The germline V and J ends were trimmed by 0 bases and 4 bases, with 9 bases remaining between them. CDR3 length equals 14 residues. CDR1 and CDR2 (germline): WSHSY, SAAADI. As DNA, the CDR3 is TGCGCCAGCAGTGAGTCCGGGAAGGGCTATGGCTACACCTTC. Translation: CASSESGKGYGYTF.

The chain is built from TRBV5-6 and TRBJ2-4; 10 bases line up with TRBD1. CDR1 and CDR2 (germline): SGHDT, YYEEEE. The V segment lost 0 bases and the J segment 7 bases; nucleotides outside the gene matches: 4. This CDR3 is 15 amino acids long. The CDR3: CASSLGQGAGNIQYF. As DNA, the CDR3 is TGTGCCAGCAGCTTGGGACAGGGGGCCGGTAACATTCAGTACTTC.

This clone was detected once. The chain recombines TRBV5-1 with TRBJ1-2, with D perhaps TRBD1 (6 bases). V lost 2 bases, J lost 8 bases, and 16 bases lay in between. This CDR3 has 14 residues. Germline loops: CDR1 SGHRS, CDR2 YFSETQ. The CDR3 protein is CASSFQGPGEGYTF. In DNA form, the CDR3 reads TGCGCCAGCAGCTTTCAGGGGCCCGGAGAGGGCTACACCTTC.

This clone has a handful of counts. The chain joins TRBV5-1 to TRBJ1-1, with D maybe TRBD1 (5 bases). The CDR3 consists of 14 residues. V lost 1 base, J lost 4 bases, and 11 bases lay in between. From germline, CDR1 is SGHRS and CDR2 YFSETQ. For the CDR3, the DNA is TGCGCCAGCAGCTTGACAGGTTTGGGCACTGAAGCTTTCTTT. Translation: CASSLTGLGTEAFF. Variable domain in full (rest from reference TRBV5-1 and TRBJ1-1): KAGVTQTPRYLIKTRGQQVTLSCSPISGHRSVSWYQQTPGQGLQFLFEYFSETQRNKGNFPGRFSGRQFSNSRSEMNVSTLELGDSALYLCASSLTGLGTEAFFGQGTRLTVV.